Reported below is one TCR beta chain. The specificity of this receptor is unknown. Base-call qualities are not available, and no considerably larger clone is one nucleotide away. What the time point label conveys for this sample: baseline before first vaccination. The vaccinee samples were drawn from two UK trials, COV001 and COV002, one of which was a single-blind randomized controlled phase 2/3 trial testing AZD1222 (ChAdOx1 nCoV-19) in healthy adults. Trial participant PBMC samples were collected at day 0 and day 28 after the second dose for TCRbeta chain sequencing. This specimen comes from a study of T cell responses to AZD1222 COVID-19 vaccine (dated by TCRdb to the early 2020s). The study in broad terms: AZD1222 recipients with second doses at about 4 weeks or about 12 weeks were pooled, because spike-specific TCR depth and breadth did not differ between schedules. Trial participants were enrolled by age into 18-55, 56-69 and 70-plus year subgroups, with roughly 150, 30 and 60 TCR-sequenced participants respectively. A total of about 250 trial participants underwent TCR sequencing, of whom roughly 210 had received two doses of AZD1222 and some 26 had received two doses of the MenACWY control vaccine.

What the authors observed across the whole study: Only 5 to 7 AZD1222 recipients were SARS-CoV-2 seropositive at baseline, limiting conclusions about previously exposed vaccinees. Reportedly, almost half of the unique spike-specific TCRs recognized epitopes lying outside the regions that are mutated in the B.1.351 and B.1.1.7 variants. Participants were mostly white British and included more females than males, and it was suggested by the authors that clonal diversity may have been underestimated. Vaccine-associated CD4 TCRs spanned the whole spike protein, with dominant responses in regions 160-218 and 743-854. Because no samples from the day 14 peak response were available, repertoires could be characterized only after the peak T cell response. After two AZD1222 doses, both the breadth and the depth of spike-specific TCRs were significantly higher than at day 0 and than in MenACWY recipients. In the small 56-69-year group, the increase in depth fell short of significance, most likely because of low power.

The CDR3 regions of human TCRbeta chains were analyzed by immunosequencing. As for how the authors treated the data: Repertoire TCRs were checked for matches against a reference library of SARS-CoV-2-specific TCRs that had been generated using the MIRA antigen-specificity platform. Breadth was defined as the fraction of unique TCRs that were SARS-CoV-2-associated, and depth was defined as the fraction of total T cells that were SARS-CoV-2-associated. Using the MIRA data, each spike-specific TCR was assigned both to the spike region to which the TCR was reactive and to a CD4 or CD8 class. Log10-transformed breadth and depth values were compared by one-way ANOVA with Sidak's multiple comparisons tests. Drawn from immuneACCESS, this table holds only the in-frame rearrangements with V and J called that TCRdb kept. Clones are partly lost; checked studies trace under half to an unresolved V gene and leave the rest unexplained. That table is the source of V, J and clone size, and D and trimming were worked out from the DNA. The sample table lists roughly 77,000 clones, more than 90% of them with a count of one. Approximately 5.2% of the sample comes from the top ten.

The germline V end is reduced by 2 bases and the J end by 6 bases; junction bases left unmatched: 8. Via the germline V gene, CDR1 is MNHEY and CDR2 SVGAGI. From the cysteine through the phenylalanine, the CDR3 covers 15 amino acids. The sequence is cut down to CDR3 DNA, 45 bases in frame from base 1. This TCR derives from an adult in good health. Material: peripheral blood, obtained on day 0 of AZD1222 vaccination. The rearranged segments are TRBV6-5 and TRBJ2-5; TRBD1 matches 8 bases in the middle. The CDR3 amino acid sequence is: CASSYTQDRGKTQYF. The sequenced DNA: TGTGCCAGCAGTTACACCCAAGACAGGGGAAAGACCCAGTACTTC.